The table lists the clone carrying this TCR beta chain with a few counts. As yet, its antigen is unknown. Germline V gene lookup returns CDR1 SGHNT and CDR2 YYREEE (reference sequence). This CDR3 region has 13 residues. The V end lost 5 bases, the J end lost 1 base, and 9 bases lay between the germline ends. The data derive from a study of cytomegalovirus exposure and HLA in healthy donors. Study-wide points: Fewer N-insertions (relative to the roughly 670-donor mean) were reportedly seen in an Asian-associated ancestry cluster in a later analysis. There were some V segments, including TRBV6-2 and TRBV6-3, excluded as indistinguishable. Among TCR beta chains, those listed as cytomegalovirus-associated numbered fewer than 200.

The PCR contained 60 Vbeta and 13 Jbeta primers. Clones were read by immunoSEQ multiplex PCR, and TCRdb kept only the in-frame ones, dropping some. The profile shows 150,000 to 200,000 clones, roughly four fifths of them singletons. Samples came from healthy bone marrow donors. This chain connects TRBV5-4 to TRBJ1-1, with D maybe TRBD1 (5 bases). What was sequenced was PBMCs. The sequence was collected from a man aged 18 to 29 in good health and CMV-seronegative. The CDR3 protein is CASRGGTNTEAFF. CDR3 coding DNA: TGTGCCAGCAGGGGCGGGACGAACACTGAAGCTTTCTTT.